A single sample is the source of the 4 T cell receptor beta chains below, sequenced in a study of blood T cell repertoires in COVID-19. Assay used: immunoSEQ multiplex PCR; TCRdb lists only in-frame clones, some missing. The repertoire holds some 120,000 clones, with more than 70% as singletons. Sequencing was performed on peripheral blood. The receptors come from a man in his sixties with acute or convalescent COVID-19.

This clone was recorded once. V gene TRBV7-9 combines with J gene TRBJ2-7; 7 bases fit TRBD1. Per germline, CDR1 SEHNR and CDR2 FQNEAQ (reference sequence). Trimming cost V 1 base and J 7 bases; bases outside gene matches: 7. The CDR3 is 14 residues long. This CDR3 reads CASSLEGTAGEQYF. For the CDR3, the DNA is TGTGCCAGCAGCTTAGAGGGGACAGCCGGGGAGCAGTACTTC.

This chain joins TRBV11-2 and TRBJ2-7; the D is unclear. Trimming left V 5 bases short and J 2 bases short, with 10 bases between. CDR1 and CDR2 (germline): SGHAT, FQNNGV. The length of the CDR3 is 13 residues. CDR3 in amino acids: CASSPTRAYEQYF. CDR3 bases: TGTGCCAGCAGCCCGACCCGGGCCTACGAGCAGTACTTC.

The V gene is TRBV19, the J gene TRBJ2-5; a possible D gene is TRBD2 (5 bases). Trimming left V 3 bases short and J 2 bases short, with 10 bases between. Germline V gives CDR1 LNHDA, CDR2 SQIVND (reference sequence). This CDR3 has 14 amino acids. Here the CDR3 reads CASSMGRDQETQYF. DNA of the CDR3: TGTGCCAGTAGTATGGGCCGGGATCAAGAGACCCAGTACTTC.

The table lists this clone with many counts. The chain has TRBV3-1 (or the pseudogene TRBV3-2) and TRBJ2-5, with TRBD2 identical over 10 bases. J lost 4 bases, V lost 2 bases, and 7 bases had no gene match. CDR1 and CDR2 (germline): LGHDT, YNNKEL (reference sequence). The CDR3 has 16 residues. The CDR3 nucleotides are TGTGCCAGCAGCCAATGGCTAGCGGGAGTTGGAGAGACCCAGTACTTC. Residues: CASSQWLAGVGETQYF.